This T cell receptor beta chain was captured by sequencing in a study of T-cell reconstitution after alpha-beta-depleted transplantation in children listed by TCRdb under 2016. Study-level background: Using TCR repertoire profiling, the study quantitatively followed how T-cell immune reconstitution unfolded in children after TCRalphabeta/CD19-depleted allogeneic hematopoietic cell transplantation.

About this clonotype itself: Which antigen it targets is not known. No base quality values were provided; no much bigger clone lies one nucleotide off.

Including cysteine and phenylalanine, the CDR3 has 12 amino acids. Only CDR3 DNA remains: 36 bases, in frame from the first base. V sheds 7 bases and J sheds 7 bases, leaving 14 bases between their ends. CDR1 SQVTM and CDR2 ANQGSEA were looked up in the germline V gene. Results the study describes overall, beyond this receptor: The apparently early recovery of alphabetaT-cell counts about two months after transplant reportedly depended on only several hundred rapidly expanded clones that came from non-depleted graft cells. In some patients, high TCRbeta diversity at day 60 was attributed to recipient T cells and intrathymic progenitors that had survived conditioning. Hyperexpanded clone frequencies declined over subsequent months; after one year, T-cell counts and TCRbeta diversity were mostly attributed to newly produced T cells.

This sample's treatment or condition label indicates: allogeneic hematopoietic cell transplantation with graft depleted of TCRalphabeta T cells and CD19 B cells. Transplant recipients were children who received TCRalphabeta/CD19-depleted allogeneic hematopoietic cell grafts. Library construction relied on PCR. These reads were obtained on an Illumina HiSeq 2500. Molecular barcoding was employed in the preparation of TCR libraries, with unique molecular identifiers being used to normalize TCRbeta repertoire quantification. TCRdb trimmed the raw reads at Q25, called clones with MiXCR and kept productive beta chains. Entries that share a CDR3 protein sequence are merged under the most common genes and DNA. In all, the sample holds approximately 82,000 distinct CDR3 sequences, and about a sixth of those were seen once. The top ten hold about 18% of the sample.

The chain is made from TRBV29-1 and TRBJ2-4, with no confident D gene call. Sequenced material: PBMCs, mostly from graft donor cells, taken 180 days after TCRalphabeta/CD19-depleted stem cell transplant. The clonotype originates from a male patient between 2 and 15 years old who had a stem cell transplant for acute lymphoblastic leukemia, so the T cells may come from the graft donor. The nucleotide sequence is TGCAGCGGGCAGGCATCTTTCAACATTCAGTACTTC. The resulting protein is CSGQASFNIQYF.